This T cell receptor (beta chain) was recorded in a study of T cell responses to AZD1222 COVID-19 vaccine. Study-level results: A mostly white British donor set with more females was recruited, and clonal diversity was possibly underestimated. Spike-specific TCR breadth and depth went up after people got two AZD1222 doses. A reported finding is that nearly half of spike-specific TCRs target unmutated variant regions.

The CDR3 runs 17 residues. Pooled together were second doses at about 4 or about 12 weeks. Using immunoSEQ multiplex PCR, the repertoire was profiled, and TCRdb retains in-frame clones only, with some absent. The repertoire has approximately 180,000 clones, 88% of them found once; the top ten carry about 25%. A word on this clone: As yet, its antigen is unknown.

This chain connects TRBV21-1 to TRBJ2-1. TRBV21-1 is assigned pseudogene status. The receptor comes from an adult who received the AZD1222 COVID-19 vaccine. The sample was peripheral blood, taken 28 days after the second AZD1222 dose. The CDR3 is CASRKETQGGPYNEQFF. CDR3 DNA sequence: TGTGCCAGCAGGAAGGAAACACAGGGAGGTCCCTACAATGAGCAGTTCTTC.